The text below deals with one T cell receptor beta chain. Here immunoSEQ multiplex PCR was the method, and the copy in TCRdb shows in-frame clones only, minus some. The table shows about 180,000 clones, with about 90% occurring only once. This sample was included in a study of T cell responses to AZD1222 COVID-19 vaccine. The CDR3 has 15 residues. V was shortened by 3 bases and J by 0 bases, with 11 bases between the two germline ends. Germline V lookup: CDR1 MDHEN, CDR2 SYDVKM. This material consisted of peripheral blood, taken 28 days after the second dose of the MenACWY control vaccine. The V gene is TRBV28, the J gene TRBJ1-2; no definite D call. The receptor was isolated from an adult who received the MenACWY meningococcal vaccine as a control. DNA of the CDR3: TGTGCCAGCAGTTTGCGACGTATTACTAACTATGGCTACACCTTC. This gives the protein CASSLRRITNYGYTF.